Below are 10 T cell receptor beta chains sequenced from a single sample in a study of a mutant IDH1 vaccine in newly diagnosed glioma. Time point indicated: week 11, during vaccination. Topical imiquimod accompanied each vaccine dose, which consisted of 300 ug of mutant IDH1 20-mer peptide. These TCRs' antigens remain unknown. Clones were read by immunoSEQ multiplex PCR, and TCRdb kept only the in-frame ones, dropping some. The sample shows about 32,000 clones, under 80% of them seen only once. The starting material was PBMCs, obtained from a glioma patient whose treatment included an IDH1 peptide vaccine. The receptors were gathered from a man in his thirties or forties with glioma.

CDR3 region: CSVVAGRGTGELFF. Written as DNA, the CDR3 is TGCAGCGTTGTTGCAGGGAGGGGCACCGGGGAGCTGTTTTTT. V is TRBV29-1 and J is TRBJ2-2; TRBD2 aligns across 7 bases. There are 14 residues in the CDR3. Germline CDR1 reads SQVTM; CDR2 reads ANQGSEA. J gave up 4 bases and V 4 bases, and 6 bases lay outside the gene matches.

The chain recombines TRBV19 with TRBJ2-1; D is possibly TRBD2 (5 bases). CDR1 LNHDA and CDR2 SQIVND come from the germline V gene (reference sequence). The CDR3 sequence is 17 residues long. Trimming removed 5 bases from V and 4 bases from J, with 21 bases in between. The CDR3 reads CASSLAGGSPRYNEQFF. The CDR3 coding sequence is TGTGCCAGTAGTTTGGCGGGTGGGAGTCCTCGATACAATGAGCAGTTCTTC.

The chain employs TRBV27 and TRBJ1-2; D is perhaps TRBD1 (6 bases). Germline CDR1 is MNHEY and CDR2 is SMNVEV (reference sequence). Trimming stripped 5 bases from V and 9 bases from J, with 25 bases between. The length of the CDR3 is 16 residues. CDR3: CASSPHPTGQKARYTF. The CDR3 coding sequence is TGTGCCAGCAGTCCACACCCGACAGGACAAAAGGCACGCTACACCTTC.

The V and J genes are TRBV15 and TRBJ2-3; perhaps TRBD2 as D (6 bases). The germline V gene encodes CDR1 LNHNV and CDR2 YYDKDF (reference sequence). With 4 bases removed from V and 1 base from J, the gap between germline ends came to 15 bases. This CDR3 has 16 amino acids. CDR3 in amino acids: CATSTHQTGGTDTQYF. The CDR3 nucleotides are TGTGCCACCAGCACCCATCAGACGGGGGGCACAGATACGCAGTATTTT.

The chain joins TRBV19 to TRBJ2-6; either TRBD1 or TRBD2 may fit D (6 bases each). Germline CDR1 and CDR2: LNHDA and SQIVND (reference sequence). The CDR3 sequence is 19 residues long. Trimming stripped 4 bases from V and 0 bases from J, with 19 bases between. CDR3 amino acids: CASSTSRKGGYSGANVLTF. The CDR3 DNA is TGTGCCAGTAGTACCTCAAGGAAGGGGGGCTACTCTGGGGCCAACGTCCTGACTTTC.

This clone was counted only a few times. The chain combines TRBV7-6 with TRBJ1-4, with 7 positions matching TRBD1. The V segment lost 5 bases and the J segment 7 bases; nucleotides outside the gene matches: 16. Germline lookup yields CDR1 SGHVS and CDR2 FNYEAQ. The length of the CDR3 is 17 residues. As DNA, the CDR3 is TGTGCCAGCAGCCGACGCACGACAGGGAGAGACGGTGAAAAACTGTTTTTT. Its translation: CASSRRTTGRDGEKLFF.

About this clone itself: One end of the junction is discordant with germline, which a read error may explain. As DNA, the CDR3 is TGTGCCAGCAGTGACTCTAGCGGGGGTCGCCATGAGCAGTTCTTC. It specifies CASSDSSGGRHEQFF. The V and J genes are TRBV6-5 and TRBJ2-1, with TRBD2 matching 10 bases. CDR1 and CDR2 (germline): MNHEY, SVGAGI. This CDR3 spans 15 amino acids.

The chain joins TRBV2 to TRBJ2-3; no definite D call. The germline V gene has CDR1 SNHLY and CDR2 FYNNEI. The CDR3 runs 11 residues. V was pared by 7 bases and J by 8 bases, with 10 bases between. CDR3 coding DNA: TGTGCCAGCACCCTAGACGGTACGCAGTATTTT. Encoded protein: CASTLDGTQYF.

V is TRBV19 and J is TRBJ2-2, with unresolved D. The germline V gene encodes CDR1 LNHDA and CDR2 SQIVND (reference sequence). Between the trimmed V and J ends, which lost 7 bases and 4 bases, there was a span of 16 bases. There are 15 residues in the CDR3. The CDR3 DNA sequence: TGTGCCAGTAAATTTGCCGACACCCTCACCGGGGAGCTGTTTTTT. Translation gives CASKFADTLTGELFF.

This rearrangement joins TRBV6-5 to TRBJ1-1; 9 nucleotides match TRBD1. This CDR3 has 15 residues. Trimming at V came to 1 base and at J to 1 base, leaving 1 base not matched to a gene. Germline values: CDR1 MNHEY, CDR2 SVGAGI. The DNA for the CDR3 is TGTGCCAGCAGTTACTTGACAGGGGGGAACACTGAAGCTTTCTTT. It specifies CASSYLTGGNTEAFF.